One TCR beta chain is described in this entry. V lost 1 base and J lost 0, with 13 bases in between. The CDR3 length is 16 residues. Germline CDR1 and CDR2: SGHRS and YFSETQ. In the authors' workflow: By means of reference gene primer amplification, nucleated cell counts were estimated. Data came from immunoSEQ multiplex PCR; TCRdb stores just in-frame clones and leaves some out. The D gene and trimming were derived from the DNA, and the V and J assignments and clone size from that table. The repertoire holds about 670,000 clones, with over 80% as singletons. The data were taken from a study of blood T cell repertoires in COVID-19.

The chain couples TRBV5-1 to TRBJ1-2; D call uncertain. Material for sequencing was peripheral blood. The source of this sequence is a woman younger than 30 with acute or convalescent COVID-19. CDR3 region: CASSLRVEQPNYGYTF. CDR3 in DNA: TGCGCCAGCAGCTTGAGAGTGGAACAGCCTAACTATGGCTACACCTTC.